This T cell receptor beta chain was recorded in a study of cytomegalovirus exposure and HLA in healthy donors. Study at large: The same platform as the roughly 670 first-cohort repertoires was used for the 130 or so validation repertoires, a later analysis reported. The study, taken as a whole, reports: The study designated 150 or so TCR beta chains cytomegalovirus-associated. In a later analysis, first-cohort TCR clusters were found to tend to co-occur in the 130 or so validation repertoires.

The CDR3 is 15 residues long. V shed 1 base and J shed 4 bases, with 13 bases lying between them. Germline CDR1 and CDR2: SGHDN and FVKESK. TCRdb keeps only in-frame clones here, not all; method: immunoSEQ multiplex PCR. Here the sample spans about 360,000 clones, 80% to 90% being singletons. This clone was counted only a few times. The target antigen is unknown. It was the approximately 120-subject validation cohort, separate from the roughly 700-subject first cohort, to which the donors belonged. This clonotype originated in a woman between 18 and 29 years old in good health and CMV-seronegative. The chain combines TRBV14 with TRBJ1-1; perhaps TRBD1 as D (6 bases). The specimen was PBMCs. CDR3 bases: TGTGCCAGCAGCCAAGTAAGTTTGGACAGCACTGAAGCTTTCTTT. Translating it yields CASSQVSLDSTEAFF.